This T cell receptor beta chain stems from a study of shared clonotypes between healthy human individuals. Across the whole study: The plates for each donor numbered three CD4 naive, three CD4 memory, two CD8 naive and one CD8 memory.

Sequencing was performed with immunoSEQ multiplex PCR; in TCRdb, only in-frame clones are kept and a portion is missing. The sample holds about 2 million clones, about 95% seen once. A word on this clone: Other DNA sequences of this sample code for an identical CDR3.

Only CD45RO-negative cells positively selected for CCR7 counted as naive CD8 cells, so terminally differentiated effector memory CD45RA+ cells were excluded. Germline V gene lookup returns CDR1 LGHNA and CDR2 YSLEER. V shed 1 base and J 2 bases; nucleotides not matched to a gene: 4. This CDR3 comprises 15 residues. The rearrangement joins TRBV4-3 to TRBJ2-7, with TRBD1 identical over 8 bases. The sequencing sample was made of naive CD8+ T cells sorted from blood. This sequence was found in a man between 18 and 29 years old in good health. CDR3 loop: CASSQGGQGPYEQYF. The CDR3 DNA follows: TGCGCCAGCAGCCAAGGAGGACAGGGACCCTACGAGCAGTACTTC.